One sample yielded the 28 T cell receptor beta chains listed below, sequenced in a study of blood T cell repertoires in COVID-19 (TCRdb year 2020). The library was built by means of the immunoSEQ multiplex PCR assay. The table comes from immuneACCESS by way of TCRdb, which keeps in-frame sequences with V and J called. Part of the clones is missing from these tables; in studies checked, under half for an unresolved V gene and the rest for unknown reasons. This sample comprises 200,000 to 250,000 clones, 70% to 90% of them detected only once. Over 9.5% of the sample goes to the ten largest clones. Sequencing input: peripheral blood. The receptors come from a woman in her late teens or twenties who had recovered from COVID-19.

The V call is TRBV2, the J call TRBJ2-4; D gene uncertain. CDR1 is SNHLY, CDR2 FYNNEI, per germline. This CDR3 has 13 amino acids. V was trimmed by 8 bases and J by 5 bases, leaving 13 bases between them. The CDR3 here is CASAVLVENIQYF. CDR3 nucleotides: TGTGCCAGCGCCGTCTTAGTAGAAAACATTCAGTACTTC.

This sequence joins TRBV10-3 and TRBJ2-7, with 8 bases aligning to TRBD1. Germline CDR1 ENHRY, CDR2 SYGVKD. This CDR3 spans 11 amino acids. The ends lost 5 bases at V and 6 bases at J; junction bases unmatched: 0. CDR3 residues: CAISTGGEQYF. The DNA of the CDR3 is TGTGCCATCAGTACAGGGGGCGAGCAGTACTTC.

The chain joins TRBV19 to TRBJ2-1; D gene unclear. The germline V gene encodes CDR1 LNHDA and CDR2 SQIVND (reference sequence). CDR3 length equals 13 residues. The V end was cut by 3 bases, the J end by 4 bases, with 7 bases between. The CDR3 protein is CASSIFQYNEQFF. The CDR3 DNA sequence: TGTGCCAGTAGTATTTTCCAATACAATGAGCAGTTCTTC.

CDR3 sequence: CASSQGRQDGYTF. The CDR3 nucleotides are TGTGCCAGCAGCCAAGGAAGACAAGATGGCTACACCTTC. The chain carries TRBV3-1 (or the pseudogene TRBV3-2) and TRBJ1-2; D gene ambiguous. CDR1 and CDR2 (germline): LGHDT, YNNKEL (reference sequence). The CDR3 contains 13 residues. Trimming shortened V by 1 base and J by 6 bases, and 9 bases separated the two germline ends.

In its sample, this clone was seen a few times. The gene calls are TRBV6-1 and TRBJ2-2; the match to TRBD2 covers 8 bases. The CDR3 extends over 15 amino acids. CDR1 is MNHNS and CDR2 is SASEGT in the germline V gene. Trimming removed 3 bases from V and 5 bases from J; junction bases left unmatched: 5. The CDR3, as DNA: TGTGCCAGCAGTGACGGGAGGGCCGATACCGGGGAGCTGTTTTTT. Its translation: CASSDGRADTGELFF.

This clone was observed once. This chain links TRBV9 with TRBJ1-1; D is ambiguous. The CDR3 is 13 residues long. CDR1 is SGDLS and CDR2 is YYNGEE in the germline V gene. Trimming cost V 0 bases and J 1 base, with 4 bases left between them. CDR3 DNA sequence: TGTGCCAGCAGCGTAGTAGCGAACACTGAAGCTTTCTTT. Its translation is CASSVVANTEAFF.

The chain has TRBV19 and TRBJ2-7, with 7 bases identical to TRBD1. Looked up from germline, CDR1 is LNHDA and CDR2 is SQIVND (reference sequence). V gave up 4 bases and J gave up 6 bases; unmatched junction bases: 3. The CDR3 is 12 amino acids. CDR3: CASSRGTAEQYF. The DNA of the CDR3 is TGTGCCAGTAGTAGAGGGACAGCCGAGCAGTACTTC.

In nucleotides, the CDR3 is TGTGCCAGCAGCCCGGGGGGCTTCAACGAGCAGTACTTC. Amino acid sequence: CASSPGGFNEQYF. The gene calls are TRBV6-5 and TRBJ2-7; TRBD2 is a possible D gene (7 bases). CDR3 length equals 13 residues. Germline assignment: CDR1 MNHEY and CDR2 SVGAGI. Trimming took off 6 bases at V and 5 bases at J, with 14 bases between the two ends.

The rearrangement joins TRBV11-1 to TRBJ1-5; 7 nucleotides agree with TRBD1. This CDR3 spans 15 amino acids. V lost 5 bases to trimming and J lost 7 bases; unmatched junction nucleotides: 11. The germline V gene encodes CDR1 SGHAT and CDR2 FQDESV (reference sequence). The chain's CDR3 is CASSETGNTNQPQHF. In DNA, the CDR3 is TGTGCCAGCAGCGAGACAGGGAATACGAACCAGCCCCAGCATTTT.

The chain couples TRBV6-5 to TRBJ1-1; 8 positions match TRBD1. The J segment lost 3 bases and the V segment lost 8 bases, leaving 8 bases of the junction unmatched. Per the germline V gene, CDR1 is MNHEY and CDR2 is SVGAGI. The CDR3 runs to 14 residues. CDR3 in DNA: TGTGCCAGCCATACGACGACAGGGGACACTGAAGCTTTCTTT. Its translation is CASHTTTGDTEAFF.

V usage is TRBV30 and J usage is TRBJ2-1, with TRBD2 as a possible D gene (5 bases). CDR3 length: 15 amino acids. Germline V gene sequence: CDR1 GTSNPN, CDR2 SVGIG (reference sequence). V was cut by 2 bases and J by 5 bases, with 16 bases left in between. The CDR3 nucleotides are TGTGCCTGGAGTTTGTGGAGCGGTAGCGACAATGAGCAGTTCTTC. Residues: CAWSLWSGSDNEQFF. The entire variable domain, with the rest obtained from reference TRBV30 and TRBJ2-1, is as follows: SQTIHQWPATLVQPVGSPLSLECTVEGTSNPNLYWYRQAAGRGLQLLFYSVGIGQISSEVPQNLSASRPQDRQFILSSKKLLLSDSGFYLCAWSLWSGSDNEQFFGPGTRLTVL.

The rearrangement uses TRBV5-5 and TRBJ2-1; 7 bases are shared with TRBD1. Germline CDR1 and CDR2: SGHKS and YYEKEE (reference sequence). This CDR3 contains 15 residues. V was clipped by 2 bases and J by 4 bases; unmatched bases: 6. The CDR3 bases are TGTGCCAGCAGCTTAGAAGGGGGCCCGTACAATGAGCAGTTCTTC. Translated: CASSLEGGPYNEQFF. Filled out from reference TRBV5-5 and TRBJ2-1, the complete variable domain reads DAGVTQSPTHLIKTRGQQVTLRCSPISGHKSVSWYQQVLGQGPQFIFQYYEKEERGRGNFPDRFSARQFPNYSSELNVNALLLGDSALYLCASSLEGGPYNEQFFGPGTRLTVL.

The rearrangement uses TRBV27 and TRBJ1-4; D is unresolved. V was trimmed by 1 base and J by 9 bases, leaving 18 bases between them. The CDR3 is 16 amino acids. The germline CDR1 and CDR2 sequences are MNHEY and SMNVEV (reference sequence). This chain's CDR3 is CASSLFSSGWEKKLFF. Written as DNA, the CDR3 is TGTGCCAGCAGTTTATTTAGCAGCGGGTGGGAAAAAAAACTGTTTTTT.

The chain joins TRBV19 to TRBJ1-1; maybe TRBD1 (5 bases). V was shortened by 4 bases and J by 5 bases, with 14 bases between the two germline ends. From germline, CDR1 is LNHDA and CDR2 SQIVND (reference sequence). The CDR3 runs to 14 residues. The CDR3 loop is CASSSRRGMTEAFF. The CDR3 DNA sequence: TGTGCCAGTAGTAGTCGTCGGGGGATGACTGAAGCTTTCTTT. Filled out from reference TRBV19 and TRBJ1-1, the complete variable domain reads DGGITQSPKYLFRKEGQNVTLSCEQNLNHDAMYWYRQDPGQGLRLIYYSQIVNDFQKGDIAEGYSVSREKKESFPLTVTSAQKNPTAFYLCASSSRRGMTEAFFGQGTRLTVV.

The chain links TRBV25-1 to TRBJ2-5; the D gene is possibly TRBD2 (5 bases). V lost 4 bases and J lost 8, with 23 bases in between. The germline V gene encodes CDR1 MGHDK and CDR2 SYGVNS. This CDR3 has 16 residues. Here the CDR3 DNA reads TGTGCCAGCAGTGCTACCCAGGACTGGCCAGAAGTCACCCAGTACTTC. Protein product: CASSATQDWPEVTQYF.

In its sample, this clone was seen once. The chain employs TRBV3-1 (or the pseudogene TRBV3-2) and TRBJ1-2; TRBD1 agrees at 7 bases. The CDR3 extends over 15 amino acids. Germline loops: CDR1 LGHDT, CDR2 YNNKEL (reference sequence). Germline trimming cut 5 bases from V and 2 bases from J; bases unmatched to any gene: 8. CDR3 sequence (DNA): TGTGCCAGCAGCGATCAGGGGGTGACCAACTATGGCTACACCTTC. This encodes CASSDQGVTNYGYTF.

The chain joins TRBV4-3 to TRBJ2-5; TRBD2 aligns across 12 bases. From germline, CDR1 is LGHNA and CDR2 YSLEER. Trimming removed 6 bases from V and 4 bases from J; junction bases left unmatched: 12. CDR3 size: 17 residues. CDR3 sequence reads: CASSPLPPGLAGETQYF. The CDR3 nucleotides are TGCGCCAGCAGTCCCCTCCCCCCGGGACTAGCGGGAGAGACCCAGTACTTC.

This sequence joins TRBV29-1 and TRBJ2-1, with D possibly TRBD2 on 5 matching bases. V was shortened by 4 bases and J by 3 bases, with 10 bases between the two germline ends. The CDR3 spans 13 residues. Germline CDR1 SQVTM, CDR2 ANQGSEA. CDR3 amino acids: CSVVTADYNEQFF. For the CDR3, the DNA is TGCAGCGTTGTAACAGCGGACTACAATGAGCAGTTCTTC.

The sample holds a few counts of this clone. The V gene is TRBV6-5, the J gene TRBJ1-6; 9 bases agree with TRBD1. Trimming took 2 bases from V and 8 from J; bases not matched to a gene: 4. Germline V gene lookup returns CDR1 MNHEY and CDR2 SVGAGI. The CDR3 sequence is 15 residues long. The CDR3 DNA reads TGTGCCAGCAGTTACGACAGGGGGGAGGATTCACCCCTCCACTTT. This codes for CASSYDRGEDSPLHF.

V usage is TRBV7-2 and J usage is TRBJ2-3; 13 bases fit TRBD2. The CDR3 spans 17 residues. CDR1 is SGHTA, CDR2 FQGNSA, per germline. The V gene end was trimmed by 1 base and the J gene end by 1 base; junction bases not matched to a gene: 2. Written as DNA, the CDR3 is TGTGCCAGCAGCTTAGGACTAGCGGGAGGACGCACAGATACGCAGTATTTT. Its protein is CASSLGLAGGRTDTQYF. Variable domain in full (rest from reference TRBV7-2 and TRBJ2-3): GAGVSQSPSNKVTEKGKDVELRCDPISGHTALYWYRQSLGQGLEFLIYFQGNSAPDKSGLPSDRFSAERTGGSVSTLTIQRTQQEDSAVYLCASSLGLAGGRTDTQYFGPGTRLTVL.

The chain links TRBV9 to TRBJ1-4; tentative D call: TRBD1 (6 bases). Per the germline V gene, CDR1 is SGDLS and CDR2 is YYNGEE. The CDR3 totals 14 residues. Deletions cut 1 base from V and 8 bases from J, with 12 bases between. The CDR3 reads CASSVTGFDEKLFF. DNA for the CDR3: TGTGCCAGCAGCGTAACAGGGTTCGACGAAAAACTGTTTTTT.

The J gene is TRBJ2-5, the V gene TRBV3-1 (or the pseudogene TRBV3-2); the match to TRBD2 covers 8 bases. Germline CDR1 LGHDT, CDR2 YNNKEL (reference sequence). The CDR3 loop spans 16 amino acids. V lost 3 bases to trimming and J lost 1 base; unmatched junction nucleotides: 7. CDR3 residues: CASSHGALAGQETQYF. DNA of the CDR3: TGTGCCAGCAGCCATGGGGCCCTAGCGGGCCAAGAGACCCAGTACTTC.

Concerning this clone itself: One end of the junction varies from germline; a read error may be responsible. The CDR3 region is CASSPQGMANLF. The CDR3 DNA follows: TGTGCCAGCAGCCCTCAGGGAATGGCGAATCTCTTT. V usage is TRBV7-8 and J usage is TRBJ1-1; D might be TRBD1 (5 bases). Germline V gene data show CDR1 as SGHVS and CDR2 as FQNEAQ. This CDR3 region has 12 residues.

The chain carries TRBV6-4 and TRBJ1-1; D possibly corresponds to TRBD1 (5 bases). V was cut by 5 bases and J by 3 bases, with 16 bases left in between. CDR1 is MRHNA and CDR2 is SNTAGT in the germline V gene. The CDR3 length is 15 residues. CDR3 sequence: CASSMVRGTDTEAFF. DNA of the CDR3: TGTGCCAGCAGTATGGTGCGGGGGACGGACACTGAAGCTTTCTTT.

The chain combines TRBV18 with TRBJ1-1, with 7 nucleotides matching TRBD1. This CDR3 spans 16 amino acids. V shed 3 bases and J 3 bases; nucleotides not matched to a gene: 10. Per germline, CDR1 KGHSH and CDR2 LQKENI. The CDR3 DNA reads TGTGCCAGCTCACCTCCCGACAGGGAATGGGACACTGAAGCTTTCTTT. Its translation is CASSPPDREWDTEAFF.

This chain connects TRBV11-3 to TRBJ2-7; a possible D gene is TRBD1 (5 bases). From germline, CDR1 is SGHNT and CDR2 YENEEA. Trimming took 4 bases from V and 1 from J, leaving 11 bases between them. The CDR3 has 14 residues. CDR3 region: CASSSEGDSYEQYF. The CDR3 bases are TGTGCCAGCAGCTCCGAAGGGGATTCCTACGAGCAGTACTTC.

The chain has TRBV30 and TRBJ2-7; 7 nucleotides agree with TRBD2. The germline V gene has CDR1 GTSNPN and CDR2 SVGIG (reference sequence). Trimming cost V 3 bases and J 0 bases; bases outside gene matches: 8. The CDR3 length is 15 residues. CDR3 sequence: CAWRDPGLPSYEQYF. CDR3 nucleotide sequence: TGTGCCTGGAGAGATCCGGGACTACCCTCCTACGAGCAGTACTTC.

For the CDR3, the DNA is TGTGCCAGCAGTCATAGCGGGGGGAACCAAGAGACCCAGTACTTC. As protein: CASSHSGGNQETQYF. J is TRBJ2-5 and V is TRBV6-5; 10 positions match TRBD2. J gave up 0 bases and V 5 bases, and 3 bases lay outside the gene matches. Germline V gene sequence: CDR1 MNHEY, CDR2 SVGAGI. This CDR3 spans 15 amino acids.